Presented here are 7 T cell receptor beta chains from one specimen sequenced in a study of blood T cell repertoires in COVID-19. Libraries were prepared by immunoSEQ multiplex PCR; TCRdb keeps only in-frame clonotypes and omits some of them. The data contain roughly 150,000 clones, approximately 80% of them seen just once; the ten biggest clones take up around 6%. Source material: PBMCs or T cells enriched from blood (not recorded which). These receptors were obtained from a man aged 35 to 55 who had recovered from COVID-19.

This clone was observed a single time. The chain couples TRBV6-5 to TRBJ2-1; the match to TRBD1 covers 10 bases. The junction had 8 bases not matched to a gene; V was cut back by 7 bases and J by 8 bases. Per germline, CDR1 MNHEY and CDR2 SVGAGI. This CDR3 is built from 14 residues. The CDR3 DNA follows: TGTGCCAGCAATCCGGGACAGGGGATCGATGAGCAGTTCTTC. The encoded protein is CASNPGQGIDEQFF.

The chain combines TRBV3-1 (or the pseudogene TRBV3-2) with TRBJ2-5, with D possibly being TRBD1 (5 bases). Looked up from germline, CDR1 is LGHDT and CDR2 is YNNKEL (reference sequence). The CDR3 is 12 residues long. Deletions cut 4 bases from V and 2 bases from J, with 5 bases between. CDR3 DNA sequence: TGTGCCAGCAGCCGACAGCAAGAGACCCAGTACTTC. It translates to CASSRQQETQYF.

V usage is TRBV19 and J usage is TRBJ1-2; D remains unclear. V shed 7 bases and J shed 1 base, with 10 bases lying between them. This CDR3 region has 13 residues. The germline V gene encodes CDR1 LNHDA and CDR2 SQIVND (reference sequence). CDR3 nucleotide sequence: TGTGCCAGTACCCTCGCGGGTAACTATGGCTACACCTTC. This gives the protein CASTLAGNYGYTF. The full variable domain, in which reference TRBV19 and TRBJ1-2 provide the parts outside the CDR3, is DGGITQSPKYLFRKEGQNVTLSCEQNLNHDAMYWYRQDPGQGLRLIYYSQIVNDFQKGDIAEGYSVSREKKESFPLTVTSAQKNPTAFYLCASTLAGNYGYTFGSGTRLTVV.

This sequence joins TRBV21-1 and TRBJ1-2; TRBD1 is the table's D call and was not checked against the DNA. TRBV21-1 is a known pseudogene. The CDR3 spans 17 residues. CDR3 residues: CASSKDGTGRANYGYTF. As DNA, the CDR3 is TGTGCCAGCAGCAAAGACGGGACAGGGAGAGCTAACTATGGCTACACCTTC.

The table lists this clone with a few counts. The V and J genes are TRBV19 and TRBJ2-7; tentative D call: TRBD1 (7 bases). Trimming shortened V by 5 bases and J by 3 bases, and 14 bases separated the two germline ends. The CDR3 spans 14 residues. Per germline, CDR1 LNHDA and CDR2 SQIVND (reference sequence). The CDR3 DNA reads TGTGCCAGTAGTCGAGGGGGGACAGACTACGAGCAGTACTTC. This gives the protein CASSRGGTDYEQYF.

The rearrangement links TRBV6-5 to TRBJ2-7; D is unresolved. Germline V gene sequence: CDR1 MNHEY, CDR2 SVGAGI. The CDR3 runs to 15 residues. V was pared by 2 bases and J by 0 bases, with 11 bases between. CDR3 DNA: TGTGCCAGCAGTTACGGGCCAGATAGCTCCTACGAGCAGTACTTC. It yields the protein CASSYGPDSSYEQYF.

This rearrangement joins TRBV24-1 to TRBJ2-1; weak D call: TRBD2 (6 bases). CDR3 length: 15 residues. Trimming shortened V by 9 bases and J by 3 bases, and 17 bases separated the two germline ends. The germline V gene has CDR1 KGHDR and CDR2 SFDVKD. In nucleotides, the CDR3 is TGTGCCACCTCGTCCCCCGGGGAGGTCTACAATGAGCAGTTCTTC. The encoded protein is CATSSPGEVYNEQFF.